These 27 T cell receptor beta chains were sequenced from one sample in a study of T cells after yellow fever vaccination (dated by TCRdb to between 2018 and 2020). Library generation was performed with 5' RACE. TCRdb shows the sequencer as Illumina NovaSeq 6000. Using fastp trimming at Q25 and MiXCR clonotype assembly, TCRdb reanalyzed the public sequencing data and kept in-frame beta chains. Records with the same CDR3 protein are collapsed into one entry carrying the most frequent genes and DNA. For this sample the table gives 300,000 to 350,000 distinct CDR3 sequences, of which roughly 10% were detected only once. The ten largest clonotypes hold about 3% of the sample. This sample's treatment or condition label indicates: live attenuated yellow fever vaccine strain. The sample here was CD4+ T cells sorted from PBMCs, taken 45 days after the yellow fever booster vaccination. Source of these receptors: a man aged 18 to 30 who received the YFV17D yellow fever vaccine.

The CDR3 region has the DNA TGTGCCAGCAGCTTAAGTCGTCGTCATGAGCAGTTCTTC. The encoded protein is CASSLSRRHEQFF. This chain joins TRBV7-2 and TRBJ2-1; no clear D. CDR1 and CDR2 (germline): SGHTA, FQGNSA. This CDR3 contains 13 residues. Trimming removed 2 bases at V and 8 bases at J, with 10 bases between. Full variable domain (rest looked up from reference TRBV7-2 and TRBJ2-1): GAGVSQSPSNKVTEKGKDVELRCDPISGHTALYWYRQSLGQGLEFLIYFQGNSAPDKSGLPSDRFSAERTGGSVSTLTIQRTQQEDSAVYLCASSLSRRHEQFFGPGTRLTVL.

This chain uses TRBV4-1 with TRBJ2-5, with D perhaps assigned TRBD1 or TRBD2 (5 bases each). Germline values: CDR1 MGHRA, CDR2 YSYEKL. The ends were cut back, 2 bases at V and 1 base at J, with 17 bases in the middle. The CDR3 runs to 17 residues. The CDR3 region has the DNA TGCGCCAGCAGCCAATTAGGACGGGGCCAGGGCCAAGAGACCCAGTACTTC. It codes for CASSQLGRGQGQETQYF.

Only a few counts were recorded for this clonotype. The rearrangement uses TRBV12-3 or TRBV12-4 and TRBJ2-5, with D hard to call. Trimming pared 2 bases from V and 7 bases from J, leaving 8 bases between. The CDR3 runs 12 residues. The DNA for the CDR3 is TGTGCCAGCAGTTTAACCCGAGCGACCCAGTACTTC. This translates into CASSLTRATQYF.

CDR3 DNA sequence: TGCGCCAGCAGCCTTCTACCTGTGGTACGGGAAAAACTGTTTTTT. Its protein is CASSLLPVVREKLFF. The genes are TRBV4-3 and TRBJ1-4, with D unclear. Germline CDR1 and CDR2: LGHNA and YSLEER. This CDR3 has 15 residues. Trimming cost V 4 bases and J 8 bases, with 17 bases left between them.

This clonotype has a handful of counts. The chain joins TRBV28 to TRBJ2-4; 7 nucleotides agree with TRBD1. The CDR3 contains 15 residues. With 8 bases clipped from V and 3 bases from J, the junction kept 10 bases outside the gene matches. The V gene's germline CDR1 is MDHEN and CDR2 SYDVKM. DNA for the CDR3: TGTGCCAGCGAACCAGGGGGAGAGGGCAAAAACATTCAGTACTTC. Protein product: CASEPGGEGKNIQYF.

This chain links TRBV19 with TRBJ1-2; possibly TRBD1 for D (6 bases). The CDR3 sequence is 16 residues long. V was clipped by 5 bases and J by 3 bases, with 19 bases between them. The germline gives CDR1 LNHDA, CDR2 SQIVND (reference sequence). The CDR3 region is CASSAQHSGAYYGYTF. DNA of the CDR3: TGTGCCAGTAGTGCGCAACATTCAGGGGCTTACTATGGCTACACCTTC.

This clonotype was observed many times. The chain links TRBV7-9 to TRBJ2-7, with a tentative D call TRBD2 (5 bases). The germline CDR1 and CDR2 sequences are SEHNR and FQNEAQ (reference sequence). V was trimmed by 5 bases and J by 0 bases, leaving 11 bases between them. CDR3 length: 14 amino acids. The CDR3 coding sequence is TGTGCCAGCAGCGCCTGGGAGAGCTCCTACGAGCAGTACTTC. This gives the protein CASSAWESSYEQYF. The complete variable domain, with remaining parts taken from reference TRBV7-9 and TRBJ2-7, reads DTGVSQNPRHKITKRGQNVTFRCDPISEHNRLYWYRQTLGQGPEFLTYFQNEAQLEKSRLLSDRFSAERPKGSFSTLEIQRTEQGDSAMYLCASSAWESSYEQYFGPGTRLTVT.

This clonotype occurred a few times. This chain links TRBV20-1 with TRBJ2-1; D is perhaps TRBD1 or TRBD2 (5 bases each). The germline gives CDR1 DFQATT, CDR2 SNEGSKA (reference sequence). V was trimmed by 6 bases and J by 4 bases, leaving 22 bases between them. The CDR3 extends over 16 amino acids. The CDR3 reads CSAKGDTSTAYNEQFF. CDR3 bases: TGCAGTGCCAAAGGGGATACTAGTACTGCTTACAATGAGCAGTTCTTC.

In its sample, this clonotype was seen a few times. The rearrangement uses TRBV12-3 or TRBV12-4 and TRBJ1-4, with D perhaps TRBD1 (6 bases). V lost 7 bases to trimming and J lost 6 bases, with 18 bases between them. This CDR3 spans 15 amino acids. The CDR3 here is CASTLRGGFYEKLFF. DNA for the CDR3: TGTGCCAGCACCTTGAGGGGGGGCTTCTATGAAAAACTGTTTTTT.

The chain links TRBV7-8 to TRBJ2-7; 7 nucleotides match TRBD1. The length of the CDR3 is 16 residues. V dropped 6 bases and J dropped 2; count of bases not matched to a gene: 13. The V gene's germline CDR1 is SGHVS and CDR2 FQNEAQ. The CDR3 sequence is CASSYRLQGRAYEQYF. As DNA, the CDR3 is TGTGCCAGCAGTTACCGTTTACAGGGGCGCGCCTACGAGCAGTACTTC.

This clonotype was detected a few times. V usage is TRBV4-3 and J usage is TRBJ2-7, with D possibly being TRBD1 or TRBD2 (5 bases each). V was trimmed by 6 bases and J by 3 bases, leaving 18 bases between them. The CDR3 is 15 amino acids. The germline gives CDR1 LGHNA, CDR2 YSLEER. DNA of the CDR3: TGCGCCAGCAGACCGAGGGGCCTTTGTTTCTACGAGCAGTACGTC. Translated: CASRPRGLCFYEQYV.

This clonotype has at least ten counts. V and J are TRBV4-3 and TRBJ2-3, with TRBD2 matching 11 bases. The CDR3 extends over 16 amino acids. Germline loops: CDR1 LGHNA, CDR2 YSLEER. The trim removed 3 bases at V and 2 bases at J, leaving 4 bases unmatched. CDR3 coding DNA: TGCGCCAGCAGCCAGAATAGCGGGGGGGCCACAGATACGCAGTATTTT. The encoded protein is CASSQNSGGATDTQYF.

This clonotype was recorded a few times. The chain carries TRBV5-6 and TRBJ1-4, with D tentatively TRBD1 (5 bases). CDR1 is SGHDT and CDR2 is YYEEEE in the germline V gene. This CDR3 spans 14 amino acids. With 6 bases removed from V and 7 bases from J, the gap between germline ends came to 16 bases. CDR3 loop: CASNSWGPIEKLFF. As DNA, the CDR3 is TGTGCCAGCAACTCATGGGGACCGATTGAAAAACTGTTTTTT.

This clonotype was recorded at least ten times. The chain uses TRBV7-7 and TRBJ2-5, with 12 bases lining up with TRBD1. Trimming cost V 5 bases and J 4 bases; bases outside gene matches: 5. Germline CDR1 SSHAT, CDR2 FNYEAQ (reference sequence). CDR3 length equals 15 residues. The CDR3 DNA reads as TGTGCCAGCAGCCCGGGACAGGGGGCCGGAGAGACCCAGTACTTC. Encoded protein: CASSPGQGAGETQYF.

This clonotype was counted many times. The chain couples TRBV2 to TRBJ2-1; TRBD2 aligns across 7 bases. The CDR3 is made up of 16 amino acids. Germline V gene lookup returns CDR1 SNHLY and CDR2 FYNNEI. After removal of 6 bases from V and 0 bases from J, the junction contained 8 bases not matched to a gene. The CDR3 sequence: CASSLAGGSSYNEQFF. As DNA, the CDR3 is TGTGCCAGCAGCCTTGCCGGGGGGAGCTCCTACAATGAGCAGTTCTTC.

This clonotype was observed a handful of times. The chain joins TRBV27 to TRBJ1-5; D remains unclear. Germline lookup yields CDR1 MNHEY and CDR2 SMNVEV (reference sequence). Trimming left V 11 bases short and J 5 bases short, with 10 bases between. There are 11 residues in the CDR3. CDR3 sequence (DNA): TGTGCCCGATACGTCCATCAGCCCCAGCATTTT. Protein: CARYVHQPQHF.

This chain links TRBV20-1 with TRBJ1-5; TRBD1 aligns across 11 bases. With 8 bases clipped from V and 6 bases from J, the junction kept 9 bases outside the gene matches. This CDR3 comprises 14 residues. Germline CDR1 DFQATT, CDR2 SNEGSKA (reference sequence). CDR3 DNA: TGCAGTCCATACGGACAGGGGGCCTTTCAGCCCCAGCATTTT. This encodes CSPYGQGAFQPQHF.

The chain carries TRBV5-6 and TRBJ1-2; 7 bases line up with TRBD1. CDR1 is SGHDT and CDR2 is YYEEEE in the germline V gene. V shed 1 base, J shed 4 bases, and the junction held 4 bases outside the gene matches. CDR3 length: 14 residues. The CDR3 coding sequence is TGTGCCAGCAGCTTGCAAGGGGGCGGCTATGGCTACACCTTC. This gives the protein CASSLQGGGYGYTF.

The rearrangement links TRBV20-1 to TRBJ2-7, with 7 bases lining up with TRBD1. J lost 0 bases, V lost 1 base, and 3 bases had no gene match. Per the germline V gene, CDR1 is DFQATT and CDR2 is SNEGSKA (reference sequence). This CDR3 comprises 14 residues. CDR3 in amino acids: CSARGGTVSYEQYF. Here the CDR3 DNA reads TGCAGTGCTAGAGGGGGGACAGTCTCCTACGAGCAGTACTTC.

The chain employs TRBV6-2 or TRBV6-3 and TRBJ2-7; 10 nucleotides match TRBD2. In germline, CDR1 is MNHEY, CDR2 SVGEGT. The trim removed 6 bases at V and 2 bases at J, leaving 4 bases unmatched. There are 14 residues in the CDR3. The CDR3: CASSTSGGAYEQYF. In nucleotides, the CDR3 is TGTGCCAGCAGCACGAGCGGGGGGGCCTACGAGCAGTACTTC.

In this sample, this clonotype turned up a few times. The J gene is TRBJ2-1, the V gene TRBV7-9, with a possible D match to TRBD2 (6 bases). The ends were cut back, 5 bases at V and 6 bases at J, with 17 bases in the middle. Per germline, CDR1 SEHNR and CDR2 FQNEAQ (reference sequence). There are 15 residues in the CDR3. CDR3 region: CASSTRGGEFNEQFF. DNA of the CDR3: TGTGCCAGCAGCACCCGGGGCGGGGAGTTCAATGAGCAGTTCTTC.

This clonotype was found many times. The chain employs TRBV7-2 and TRBJ2-1; 11 positions match TRBD2. The V segment lost 3 bases and the J segment 10 bases; nucleotides outside the gene matches: 8. The germline V gene encodes CDR1 SGHTA and CDR2 FQGNSA. The CDR3 is made up of 15 amino acids. The CDR3 region has the DNA TGTGCCAGCAGCTTGAATAGCGGGGGGGCCGGAGAGCAGTTCTTC. Residues: CASSLNSGGAGEQFF.

The rearrangement joins TRBV12-3 or TRBV12-4 to TRBJ1-2; D gene uncertain. Between the trimmed V and J ends, which lost 6 bases and 5 bases, there was a span of 10 bases. This CDR3 is 12 amino acids long. CDR3 in DNA: TGTGCCAGCAGCACCCGAACTTATGGCTACACCTTC. Translating it yields CASSTRTYGYTF.

This clonotype has more than one count but fewer than ten. The CDR3 loop is CASSFSVLEQFF. DNA for the CDR3: TGTGCCAGCAGCTTTAGCGTGTTGGAGCAGTTCTTC. The chain employs TRBV7-2 and TRBJ2-1; possible D gene TRBD2, 5 bases. In germline, CDR1 is SGHTA, CDR2 FQGNSA. The germline V and J ends were trimmed by 3 bases and 10 bases, with 10 bases remaining between them. This CDR3 is built from 12 residues.

V is TRBV19 and J is TRBJ2-2; D tentatively reads TRBD1 or TRBD2 (5 bases each). This CDR3 contains 15 residues. Germline V CDR1 and CDR2: LNHDA, SQIVND (reference sequence). The V end lost 4 bases, the J end lost 4 bases, and 13 bases lay between the germline ends. In nucleotides, the CDR3 is TGTGCCAGTAGTAGAGGGGATAGGACCACCGGGGAGCTGTTTTTT. It yields the protein CASSRGDRTTGELFF. Using reference TRBV19 and TRBJ2-2 for the parts outside the CDR3, the full variable domain is DGGITQSPKYLFRKEGQNVTLSCEQNLNHDAMYWYRQDPGQGLRLIYYSQIVNDFQKGDIAEGYSVSREKKESFPLTVTSAQKNPTAFYLCASSRGDRTTGELFFGEGSRLTVL.

This clonotype has just a few counts. V and J are TRBV5-1 and TRBJ2-5; possible D gene TRBD1, 5 bases. Germline V gene data show CDR1 as SGHRS and CDR2 as YFSETQ. V was clipped by 2 bases and J by 4 bases, with 12 bases between them. CDR3 length: 14 amino acids. CDR3 residues: CASSLLVGPETQYF. As DNA, the CDR3 is TGCGCCAGCAGCTTACTGGTGGGGCCAGAGACCCAGTACTTC.

The table lists this clonotype with a count of one. The chain links TRBV6-5 to TRBJ2-3; D perhaps matches TRBD1 (6 bases). There are 12 residues in the CDR3. In germline, CDR1 is MNHEY, CDR2 SVGAGI. The V end lost 5 bases, the J end lost 7 bases, and 10 bases lay between the germline ends. The CDR3 loop is CASSEQGNTQYF. The CDR3 bases are TGTGCCAGCAGTGAGCAGGGGAATACGCAGTATTTT.